This T cell receptor (beta chain) was found in a study of response to subunit inactivated influenza vaccine. TCRdb reanalysed the RT-PCR reads using MiXCR and keeps one entry per CDR3 protein. The sample lists around 580,000 distinct CDR3 sequences; roughly 12% were seen once. General study results and limits: Authors proposed each seasonal influenza vaccination draws in few new T cells.

Note on this clonotype: What it binds is not known.

This receptor was identified in a man between 50 and 59 years old who received an inactivated influenza vaccine. The sample was PBMCs from blood, taken on the day of vaccination.

CDR3 DNA: TGTGCCAGCTCACCACTAACAGGCAATCAGCCCCAGCATTTT. Protein: CASSPLTGNQPQHF. The chain combines TRBV18 with TRBJ1-5; no reliable D call. Germline V gives CDR1 KGHSH, CDR2 LQKENI. There are 14 residues in the CDR3. V was cut by 1 base and J by 2 bases, with 6 bases left in between.